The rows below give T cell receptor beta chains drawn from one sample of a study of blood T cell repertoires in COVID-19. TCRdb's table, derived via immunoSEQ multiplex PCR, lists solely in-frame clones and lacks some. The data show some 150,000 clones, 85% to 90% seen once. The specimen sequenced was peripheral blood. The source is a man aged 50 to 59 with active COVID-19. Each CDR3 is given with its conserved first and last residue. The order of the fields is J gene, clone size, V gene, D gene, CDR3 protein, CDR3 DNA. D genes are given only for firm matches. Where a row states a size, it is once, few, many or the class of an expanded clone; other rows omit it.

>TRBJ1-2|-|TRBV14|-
CACRPGGSYGYTF
TGTGCCTGCAGACCGGGGGGTTCCTATGGCTACACCTTC
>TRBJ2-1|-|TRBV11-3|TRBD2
CASSLEAGDYSYNEQFF
TGTGCCAGCAGCTTAGAGGCGGGGGATTACTCCTACAATGAGCAGTTCTTC
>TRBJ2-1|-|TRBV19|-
CASSIAGRYHNEQFF
TGTGCCAGTAGTATCGCGGGGCGTTACCACAATGAGCAGTTCTTC
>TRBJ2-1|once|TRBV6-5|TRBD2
CASRRERGGYNEQFF
TGTGCCAGCAGACGTGAGCGCGGGGGGTATAACGAGCAGTTCTTC
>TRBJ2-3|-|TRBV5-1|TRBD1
CASSSGQGGTDTQYF
TGCGCCAGCAGCTCCGGACAGGGCGGCACAGATACGCAGTATTTT
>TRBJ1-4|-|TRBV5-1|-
CASSLDGGASEKLFF
TGCGCCAGCAGCTTGGATGGGGGGGCGAGTGAAAAACTGTTTTTT
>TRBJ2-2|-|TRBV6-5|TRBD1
CATTPVRGRVGELFF
TGTGCCACCACTCCCGTCAGGGGGCGAGTCGGGGAGCTGTTTTTT
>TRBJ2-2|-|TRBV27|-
CASSLYERQGTGELFF
TGTGCCAGCAGTTTATATGAACGGCAGGGCACCGGGGAGCTGTTTTTT
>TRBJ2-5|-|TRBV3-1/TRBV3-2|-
CASSQDGGGTQYF
TGTGCCAGCAGCCAAGACGGGGGAGGGACCCAGTACTTC
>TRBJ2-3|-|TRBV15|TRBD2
CATSRPYLLISGGVTQYF
TGTGCCACCAGCAGACCCTACCTTTTGATTAGCGGGGGGGTTACGCAGTATTTT
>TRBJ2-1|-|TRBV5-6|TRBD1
CASSFRDRVVNEQFF
TGTGCCAGCAGCTTCCGGGACAGGGTTGTGAATGAGCAGTTCTTC
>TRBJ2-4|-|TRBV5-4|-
CASSLGQATSENIQYF
TGTGCCAGCAGCTTGGGACAGGCTACGTCGGAAAACATTCAGTACTTC
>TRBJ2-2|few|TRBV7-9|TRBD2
CASSRTSVQNTGELFF
TGTGCCAGCAGTCGGACTAGCGTTCAAAACACCGGGGAGCTGTTTTTT
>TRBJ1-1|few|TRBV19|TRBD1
CASSLGARTGAEAFF
TGTGCCAGTAGTTTGGGTGCGCGGACAGGAGCTGAAGCTTTCTTT
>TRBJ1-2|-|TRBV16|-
CASSQNGNYGYTF
TGTGCCAGCAGCCAAAACGGTAACTATGGCTACACCTTC
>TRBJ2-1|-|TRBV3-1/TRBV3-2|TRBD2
CASSQWGGGSSYNEQFF
TGTGCCAGCAGCCAATGGGGCGGGGGGAGCTCCTACAATGAGCAGTTCTTC
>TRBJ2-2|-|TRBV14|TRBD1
CASSRPGQGIAGELFF
TGTGCCAGCAGCCGACCGGGACAGGGGATTGCCGGGGAGCTGTTTTTT
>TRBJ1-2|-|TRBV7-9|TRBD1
CASSFQGAGVYTF
TGTGCCAGCAGCTTTCAGGGGGCGGGGGTCTACACCTTC
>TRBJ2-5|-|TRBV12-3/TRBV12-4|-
CASSAGLGTQYF
TGTGCCAGCAGTGCGGGTTTGGGGACCCAGTACTTC
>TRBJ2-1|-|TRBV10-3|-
CAIRDPRGMENEQFF
TGTGCCATCAGGGACCCCCGGGGTATGGAGAATGAGCAGTTCTTC
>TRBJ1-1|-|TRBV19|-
CASGLGGSNTEAFF
TGTGCCAGCGGCTTGGGGGGGTCCAACACTGAAGCTTTCTTT
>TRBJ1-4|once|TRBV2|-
CASRRGGEKLFF
TGTGCCAGCAGACGGGGAGGTGAAAAACTGTTTTTT
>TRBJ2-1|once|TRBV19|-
CASSMNGLTYNEQFF
TGTGCCAGTAGTATGAATGGACTTACCTACAATGAGCAGTTCTTC
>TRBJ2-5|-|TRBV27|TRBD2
CASSTRAGARLKYF
TGTGCCAGCAGTACTAGAGCGGGGGCACGTTTAAAGTACTTC
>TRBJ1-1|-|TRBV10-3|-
CAITFGTTNTEAFF
TGTGCCATCACGTTTGGGACAACGAACACTGAAGCTTTCTTT
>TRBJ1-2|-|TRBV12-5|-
CASGSRGRGTSNYGYTF
TGTGCTAGTGGGTCTCGCGGAAGGGGCACGTCTAACTATGGCTACACCTTC
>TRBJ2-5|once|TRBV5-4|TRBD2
CASSSGTIRSQETQYF
TGTGCCAGCAGCTCCGGGACTATTCGATCTCAAGAGACCCAGTACTTC
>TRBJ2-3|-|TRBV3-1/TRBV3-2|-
CASSQSELSPSTDTQYF
TGTGCCAGCAGCCAATCTGAGCTTAGTCCTAGCACAGATACGCAGTATTTT
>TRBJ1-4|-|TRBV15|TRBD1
CATSRESGTGDEKLFF
TGTGCCACCAGCAGAGAATCCGGGACAGGGGACGAAAAACTGTTTTTT
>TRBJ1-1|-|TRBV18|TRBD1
CASFSDGQGNTEAFF
TGTGCCAGCTTCTCCGATGGACAGGGGAACACTGAAGCTTTCTTT
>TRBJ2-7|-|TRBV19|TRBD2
CASSGSLAAFNEQYF
TGTGCCAGTAGTGGTTCCCTAGCGGCTTTTAACGAGCAGTACTTC
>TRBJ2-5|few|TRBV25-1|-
CASSEWGDRRQETQYF
TGTGCCAGCAGTGAATGGGGAGACAGGAGACAAGAGACCCAGTACTTC
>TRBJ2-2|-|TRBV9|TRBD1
CASSWDRETGELFF
TGTGCCAGCAGCTGGGACAGGGAGACCGGGGAGCTGTTTTTT
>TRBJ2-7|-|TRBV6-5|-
CASAGSYEQYF
TGTGCCAGCGCAGGATCCTACGAGCAGTACTTC
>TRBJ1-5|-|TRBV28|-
CASSFSGRVSNQPQHF
TGTGCCAGCAGTTTTTCGGGGAGAGTAAGCAATCAGCCCCAGCATTTT
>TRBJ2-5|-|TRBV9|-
CASSVGGTRELETQYF
TGTGCCAGCAGCGTAGGAGGGACAAGAGAATTAGAGACCCAGTACTTC
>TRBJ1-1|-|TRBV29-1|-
CSVALVMNTEAFF
TGCAGCGTTGCCTTAGTCATGAACACTGAAGCTTTCTTT
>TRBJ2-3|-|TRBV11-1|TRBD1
CASSYGTGGNTDTQYF
TGTGCCAGCAGCTACGGGACAGGGGGTAACACAGATACGCAGTATTTT
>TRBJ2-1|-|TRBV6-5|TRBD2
CASRAWRGGANEQFF
TGTGCCAGCAGGGCGTGGCGGGGGGGCGCGAATGAGCAGTTCTTC
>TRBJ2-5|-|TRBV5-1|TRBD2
CASSSGLVQETQYF
TGCGCCAGCAGTTCTGGACTAGTACAAGAGACCCAGTACTTC
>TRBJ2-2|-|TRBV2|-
CASRGQGGKNTGELFF
TGTGCCAGCAGGGGCCAGGGCGGAAAGAACACCGGGGAGCTGTTTTTT
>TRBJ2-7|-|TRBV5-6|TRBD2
CASSLVGGNSYEQYF
TGTGCCAGCAGCTTGGTGGGGGGGAACTCCTACGAGCAGTACTTC
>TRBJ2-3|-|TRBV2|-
CASSYARNTDTQYF
TGTGCCAGCAGTTACGCTAGAAACACAGATACGCAGTATTTT
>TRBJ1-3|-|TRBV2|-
CANARDSSSGNTIYF
TGTGCCAACGCGCGGGACTCGAGCTCTGGAAACACCATATATTTT
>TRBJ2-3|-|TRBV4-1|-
CASSQYQDTDTQYF
TGCGCCAGCAGCCAATACCAGGACACAGATACGCAGTATTTT
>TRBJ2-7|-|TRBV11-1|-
CASSLRGEQYF
TGTGCCAGCAGCTTACGAGGAGAGCAGTACTTC
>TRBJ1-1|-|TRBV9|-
CASSVGRGNTEAFF
TGTGCCAGCAGCGTAGGCAGGGGAAACACTGAAGCTTTCTTT
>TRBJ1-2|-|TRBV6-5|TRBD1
CASGFYRGGYTF
TGTGCCAGCGGATTCTACAGGGGCGGCTACACCTTC
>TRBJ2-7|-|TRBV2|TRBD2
CASSGPVLERGLYEQYF
TGTGCCAGCAGCGGCCCCGTCTTGGAGCGGGGTTTATACGAGCAGTACTTC
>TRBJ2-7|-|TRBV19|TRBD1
CASSVDRGREQYF
TGTGCCAGTAGTGTCGACAGGGGGCGAGAGCAGTACTTC
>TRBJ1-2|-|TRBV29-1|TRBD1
CSVGTGTVYGYTF
TGCAGCGTTGGAACTGGGACAGTATATGGCTACACCTTC
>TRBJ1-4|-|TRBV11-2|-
CASRSLTGLANEKLFF
TGTGCCAGCAGATCTCTTACAGGGTTGGCTAATGAAAAACTGTTTTTT
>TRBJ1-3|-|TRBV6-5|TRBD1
CASRVTGTGNTIYF
TGTGCCAGCAGGGTGACAGGGACTGGAAACACCATATATTTT
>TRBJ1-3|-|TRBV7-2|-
CASRRGRSGNTIYF
TGTGCCAGCCGGAGGGGACGCTCTGGAAACACCATATATTTT
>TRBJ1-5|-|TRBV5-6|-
CASSSLIDSDQPQHF
TGTGCCAGCAGCTCCCTAATAGACAGCGATCAGCCCCAGCATTTT
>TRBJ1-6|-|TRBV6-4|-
CASSAGSDNSPLHF
TGTGCCAGCAGTGCAGGGTCGGACAATTCACCCCTCCACTTT
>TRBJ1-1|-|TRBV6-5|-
CASTARLENTEAFF
TGTGCCAGCACCGCCAGGTTGGAGAACACTGAAGCTTTCTTT
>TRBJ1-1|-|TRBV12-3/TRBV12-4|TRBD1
CASSLTTGQAAFF
TGTGCCAGCAGTCTTACGACAGGGCAGGCGGCTTTCTTT
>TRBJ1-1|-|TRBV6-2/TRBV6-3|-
CASSYSGGTEAFF
TGTGCCAGCAGTTACTCGGGGGGAACTGAAGCTTTCTTT